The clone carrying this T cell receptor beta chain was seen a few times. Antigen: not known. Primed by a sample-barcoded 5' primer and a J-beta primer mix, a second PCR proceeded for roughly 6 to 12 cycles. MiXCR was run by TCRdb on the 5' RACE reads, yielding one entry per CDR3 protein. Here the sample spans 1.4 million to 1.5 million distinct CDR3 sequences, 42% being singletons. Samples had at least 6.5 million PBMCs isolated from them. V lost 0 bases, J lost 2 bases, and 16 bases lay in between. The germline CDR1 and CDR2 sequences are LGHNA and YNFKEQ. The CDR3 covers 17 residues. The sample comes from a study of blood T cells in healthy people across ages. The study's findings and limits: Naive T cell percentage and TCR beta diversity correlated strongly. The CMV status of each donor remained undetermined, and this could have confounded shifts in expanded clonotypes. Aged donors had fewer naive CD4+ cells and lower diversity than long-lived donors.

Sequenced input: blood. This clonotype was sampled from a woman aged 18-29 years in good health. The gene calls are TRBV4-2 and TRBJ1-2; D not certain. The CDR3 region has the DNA TGTGCCAGCAGCCAAGAACGGCAGCGGGAAATCAACTATGGCTACACCTTC. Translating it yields CASSQERQREINYGYTF.